The source of this TCR beta chain is a study of T cells in Graves' hyperthyroidism and ophthalmopathy. Those patients with uncontrolled infection, other autoimmune disease, pregnancy or lactation were excluded. PBMCs stemmed from 10 ml fresh peripheral blood. The CDR3 loop spans 11 amino acids. The V gene lost 5 bases and the J gene lost 3 bases, with 5 bases spanning the gap. Germline V gene sequence: CDR1 MNHEY, CDR2 SMNVEV (reference sequence). This clonotype was counted many times. What it binds is unknown. Overall study results and limits: Model predictions of ophthalmopathy came a median about six months before onset.

The investigators amplified TCR beta CDR3 regions from RNA transcripts. Using the HTBI primer set, a first-round RT-PCR was run on the TCR CDR3. TCRdb fed the multiplex PCR reads into MiXCR, producing one record per CDR3 protein. The table has 650,000 to 750,000 distinct CDR3 sequences, about 14% seen once. The origin of this receptor is a woman aged 18 to 35 with Graves' hyperthyroidism. Sequencing input: blood. The J gene is TRBJ2-7, the V gene TRBV27; D unclear. DNA for the CDR3: TGTGCCAGCAGTAACAACTACGAGCAGTACTTC. Protein sequence: CASSNNYEQYF.